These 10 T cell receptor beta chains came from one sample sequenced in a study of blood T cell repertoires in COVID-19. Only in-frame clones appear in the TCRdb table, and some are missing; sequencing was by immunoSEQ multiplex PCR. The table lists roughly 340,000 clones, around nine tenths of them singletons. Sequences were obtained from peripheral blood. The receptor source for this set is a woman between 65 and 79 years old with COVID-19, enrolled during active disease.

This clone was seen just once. CDR3 protein: CASSVSVSVNYGYTF. In DNA form, the CDR3 reads TGTGCCAGCAGCGTCTCGGTTAGCGTTAACTATGGCTACACCTTC. This sequence joins TRBV11-2 and TRBJ1-2; D gene unclear. Between the trimmed V and J ends, which lost 5 bases and 1 base, there was a span of 14 bases. In germline, CDR1 is SGHAT, CDR2 FQNNGV. The CDR3 loop spans 15 amino acids.

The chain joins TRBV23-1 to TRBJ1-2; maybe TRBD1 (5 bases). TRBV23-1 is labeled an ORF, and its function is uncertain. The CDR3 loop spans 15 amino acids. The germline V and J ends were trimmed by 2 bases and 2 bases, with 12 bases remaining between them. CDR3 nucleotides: TGCGCCAGCAGTCAACGCGACAGTCCAAACTATGGCTACACCTTC. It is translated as CASSQRDSPNYGYTF.

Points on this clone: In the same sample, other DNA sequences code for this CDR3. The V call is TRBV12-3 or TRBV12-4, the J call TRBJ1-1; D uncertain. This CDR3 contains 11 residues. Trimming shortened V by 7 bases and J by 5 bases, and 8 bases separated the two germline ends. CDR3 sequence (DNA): TGTGCCAGCACTAGAGGAACTGAAGCTTTCTTT. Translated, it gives CASTRGTEAFF.

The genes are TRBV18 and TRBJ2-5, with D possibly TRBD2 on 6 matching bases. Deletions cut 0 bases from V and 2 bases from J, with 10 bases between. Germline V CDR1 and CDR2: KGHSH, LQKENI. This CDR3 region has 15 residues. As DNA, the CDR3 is TGTGCCAGCTCACCACCGTCGGCGGGACAAGAGACCCAGTACTTC. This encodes CASSPPSAGQETQYF.

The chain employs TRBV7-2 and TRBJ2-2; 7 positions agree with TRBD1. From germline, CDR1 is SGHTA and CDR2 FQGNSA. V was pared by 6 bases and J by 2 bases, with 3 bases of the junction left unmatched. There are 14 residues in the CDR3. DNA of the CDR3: TGTGCCAGCAGACGGGACAGCAACACCGGGGAGCTGTTTTTT. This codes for CASRRDSNTGELFF.

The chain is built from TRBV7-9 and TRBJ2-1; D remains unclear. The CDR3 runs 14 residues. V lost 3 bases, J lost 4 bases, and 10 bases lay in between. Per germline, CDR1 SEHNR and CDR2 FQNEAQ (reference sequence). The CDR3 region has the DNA TGTGCCAGCAGCTTTGGGTCAGGTTACAATGAGCAGTTCTTC. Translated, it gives CASSFGSGYNEQFF.

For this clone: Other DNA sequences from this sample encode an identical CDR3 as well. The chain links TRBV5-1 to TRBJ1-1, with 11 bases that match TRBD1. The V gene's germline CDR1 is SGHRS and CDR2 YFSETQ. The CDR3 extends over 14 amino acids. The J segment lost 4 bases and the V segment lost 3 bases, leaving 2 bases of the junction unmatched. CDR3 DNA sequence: TGCGCCAGCAGCTCCGGGACAGGGGGCACTGAAGCTTTCTTT. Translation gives CASSSGTGGTEAFF. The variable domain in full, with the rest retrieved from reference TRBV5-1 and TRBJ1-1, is KAGVTQTPRYLIKTRGQQVTLSCSPISGHRSVSWYQQTPGQGLQFLFEYFSETQRNKGNFPGRFSGRQFSNSRSEMNVSTLELGDSALYLCASSSGTGGTEAFFGQGTRLTVV.

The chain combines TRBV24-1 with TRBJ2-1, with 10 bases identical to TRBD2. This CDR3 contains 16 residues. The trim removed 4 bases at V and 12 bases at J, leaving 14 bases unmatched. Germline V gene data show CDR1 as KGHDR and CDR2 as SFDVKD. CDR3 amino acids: CATSDQSGGANRRQFF. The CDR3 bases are TGTGCCACCAGTGACCAGAGCGGGGGGGCCAATCGTCGGCAGTTCTTC.

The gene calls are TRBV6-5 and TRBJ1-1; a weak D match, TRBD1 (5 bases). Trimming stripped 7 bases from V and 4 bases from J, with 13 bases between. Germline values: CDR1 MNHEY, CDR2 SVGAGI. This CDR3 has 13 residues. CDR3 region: CASIETGFTEAFF. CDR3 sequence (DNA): TGTGCCAGCATCGAAACAGGTTTCACTGAAGCTTTCTTT.

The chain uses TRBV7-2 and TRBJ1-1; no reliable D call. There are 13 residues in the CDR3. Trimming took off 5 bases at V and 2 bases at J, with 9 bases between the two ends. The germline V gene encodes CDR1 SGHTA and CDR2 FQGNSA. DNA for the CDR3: TGTGCCAGCAGCCCGACTGGAAACACTGAAGCTTTCTTT. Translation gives CASSPTGNTEAFF.